The clone carrying this TCR beta chain was seen a handful of times. This record belongs to a study of shared clonotypes between healthy human individuals. The assay was carried out at the deep level. The authors split each subset's genomic DNA evenly across several immunoSEQ plates. The table came from immunoSEQ multiplex PCR; TCRdb's copy has only in-frame clones and leaves some out. The sample carries about 180,000 clones, roughly 93% recorded once. V dropped 1 base and J dropped 6 bases, with 10 bases sitting between them. The CDR3 has 14 residues. CDR1 is SGHTA, CDR2 FQGNSA, per germline. Researchers partitioned CD4+ cells into CD45RA+ naive and CD45RA-negative memory subsets.

The TCR was taken from a woman aged 25 to 39 in good health. Material for sequencing was naive CD4+ T cells sorted from blood. Subset reported: CD45RA+ positively selected. V gene TRBV7-2 combines with J gene TRBJ1-5; D possibly corresponds to TRBD1 (5 bases). In nucleotides, the CDR3 is TGTGCCAGCAGCTTAGTCGGGGGATTTCAGCCCCAGCATTTT. Translating gives CASSLVGGFQPQHF.